The 17 T cell receptor beta chains below all came from one sample that was sequenced in a study of memory CD4+ T cells and cytomegalovirus serostatus. The sort gate was single viable CD3+CD4+CD8-CD45RO+ cells for memory CD4+ T cells. Repertoires were generated with immunoSEQ multiplex PCR, while TCRdb's copy carries only in-frame clones and drops some. Found here are 35,000 to 45,000 clones, 70% to 80% of them singletons; the top ten hold 0.95% to 1.3%. Sample: memory CD4+ T cells from blood. The receptors were sampled from an adult in good health and CMV-seronegative.

This rearrangement joins TRBV5-1 to TRBJ2-7; 9 positions agree with TRBD1. Trimming at V came to 2 bases and at J to 5 bases, leaving 5 bases not matched to a gene. The CDR3 consists of 14 residues. Germline loops: CDR1 SGHRS, CDR2 YFSETQ. For the CDR3, the DNA is TGCGCCAGCAGCTTCCCCGGGACAGGGAACGAGCAGTACTTC. Protein product: CASSFPGTGNEQYF.

This sequence joins TRBV2 and TRBJ2-5; D is possibly TRBD1 (5 bases). The CDR3 runs to 13 residues. CDR1 SNHLY and CDR2 FYNNEI come from the germline V gene. V was cut by 6 bases and J by 5 bases, with 13 bases left in between. In DNA form, the CDR3 reads TGTGCCAGCAGAGGAAGGGGCCCGGAGACCCAGTACTTC. It yields the protein CASRGRGPETQYF.

The CDR3: CASSLDRNTEAFF. The CDR3, as DNA: TGTGCCAGCAGCTTGGACAGGAACACTGAAGCTTTCTTT. J is TRBJ1-1 and V is TRBV5-4; D not certain. The length of the CDR3 is 13 residues. Trimming shortened V by 0 bases and J by 1 base, and 4 bases separated the two germline ends. Germline V gene data show CDR1 as SGHNT and CDR2 as YYREEE (reference sequence).

V and J are TRBV5-1 and TRBJ1-4, with D maybe TRBD1 (5 bases). The CDR3 consists of 14 residues. The germline V gene has CDR1 SGHRS and CDR2 YFSETQ. Trimming stripped 3 bases from V and 3 bases from J, with 9 bases between. The CDR3 region is CASSSGGSNEKLFF. CDR3 in DNA: TGCGCCAGCAGCTCTGGGGGTTCTAATGAAAAACTGTTTTTT.

Remarks on this clone: This sample also contains other DNA sequences that code for the same CDR3. The gene calls are TRBV5-1 and TRBJ2-7; D ambiguous. The CDR3 extends over 12 amino acids. V lost 0 bases to trimming and J lost 4 bases, with 5 bases between them. Per germline, CDR1 SGHRS and CDR2 YFSETQ. DNA of the CDR3: TGCGCCAGCAGCTTGGAAGGTTACGAGCAGTACTTC. It specifies CASSLEGYEQYF.

This rearrangement joins TRBV18 to TRBJ2-7, with 8 bases fitting TRBD1. This CDR3 is built from 16 residues. With 2 bases clipped from V and 2 bases from J, the junction kept 8 bases outside the gene matches. In germline, CDR1 is KGHSH, CDR2 LQKENI. Written as DNA, the CDR3 is TGTGCCAGCTCACCATTGAGTGCAGGGGGCACCTACGAGCAGTACTTC. It translates to CASSPLSAGGTYEQYF. Complete variable domain (other parts from reference TRBV18 and TRBJ2-7): NAGVMQNPRHLVRRRGQEARLRCSPMKGHSHVYWYRQLPEEGLKFMVYLQKENIIDESGMPKERFSAEFPKEGPSILRIQQVVRGDSAAYFCASSPLSAGGTYEQYFGPGTRLTVT.

This clone is a singleton in its sample. The V and J genes are TRBV7-2 and TRBJ1-5, with D perhaps matching TRBD1 (5 bases). Trimming cost V 5 bases and J 3 bases, with 11 bases left between them. Germline CDR1 and CDR2: SGHTA and FQGNSA. This CDR3 spans 14 amino acids. CDR3 nucleotides: TGTGCCAGCAGCCAAGGGGCAGACAATCAGCCCCAGCATTTT. Encoded protein: CASSQGADNQPQHF.

The chain combines TRBV7-9 with TRBJ2-5; D gene unclear. The germline V and J ends were trimmed by 5 bases and 5 bases, with 3 bases remaining between them. The CDR3 sequence is 10 residues long. Germline CDR1 and CDR2: SEHNR and FQNEAQ (reference sequence). CDR3 in DNA: TGTGCCAGCAGCCACGAGACCCAGTACTTC. Residues: CASSHETQYF. Full variable domain (outside the CDR3, taken from reference TRBV7-9 and TRBJ2-5): DTGVSQNPRHKITKRGQNVTFRCDPISEHNRLYWYRQTLGQGPEFLTYFQNEAQLEKSRLLSDRFSAERPKGSFSTLEIQRTEQGDSAMYLCASSHETQYFGPGTRLLVL.

This clone was detected only once. The gene calls are TRBV5-1 and TRBJ2-1, with 7 bases that match TRBD2. V lost 1 base to trimming and J lost 7 bases; unmatched junction nucleotides: 11. The germline CDR1 and CDR2 sequences are SGHRS and YFSETQ. The CDR3 consists of 16 residues. CDR3 residues: CASSLIAGRGTNEQFF. The DNA of the CDR3 is TGCGCCAGCAGCTTGATAGCGGGCCGCGGGACGAATGAGCAGTTCTTC.

Turning to this clone: Other DNA sequences of this sample code for an identical CDR3. CDR3 in amino acids: CASFARVGRRMETQYF. The DNA of the CDR3 is TGTGCCAGCTTCGCGCGAGTGGGGCGCAGAATGGAGACCCAGTACTTC. The chain employs TRBV18 and TRBJ2-5; D might be TRBD1 (5 bases). There are 16 residues in the CDR3. V was pared by 7 bases and J by 5 bases, with 23 bases between. Germline-derived CDR1 and CDR2 are KGHSH and LQKENI.

This chain connects TRBV18 to TRBJ1-2; the D is unclear. The CDR3 contains 13 residues. The V end lost 6 bases, the J end lost 2 bases, and 10 bases lay between the germline ends. Per germline, CDR1 KGHSH and CDR2 LQKENI. CDR3 sequence (DNA): TGTGCCAGCTCCCTCGACCAAAACTATGGCTACACCTTC. Translating it yields CASSLDQNYGYTF. Full variable domain (remainder filled in from reference TRBV18 and TRBJ1-2): NAGVMQNPRHLVRRRGQEARLRCSPMKGHSHVYWYRQLPEEGLKFMVYLQKENIIDESGMPKERFSAEFPKEGPSILRIQQVVRGDSAAYFCASSLDQNYGYTFGSGTRLTVV.

The chain joins TRBV5-4 to TRBJ2-1; 7 bases align to TRBD1. Germline V CDR1 and CDR2: SGHNT, YYREEE (reference sequence). This CDR3 has 13 residues. V was clipped by 2 bases and J by 14 bases; unmatched bases: 10. As DNA, the CDR3 is TGTGCCAGCAGCTTACCGAACAGGGGTTTTGAGTTCTTC. It codes for CASSLPNRGFEFF.

The V gene is TRBV5-4, the J gene TRBJ1-2, with D perhaps matching TRBD1 (5 bases). This CDR3 contains 16 residues. Germline V gene lookup returns CDR1 SGHNT and CDR2 YYREEE (reference sequence). V lost 4 bases and J 8 bases, leaving 24 bases between the germline ends. The CDR3 DNA follows: TGTGCCAGCAGCAAACCCCTCGGAGGGGAGGGTGGCGGCTACACCTTC. It translates to CASSKPLGGEGGGYTF.

This chain connects TRBV7-9 to TRBJ2-1, with TRBD2 matching over 14 bases. This CDR3 is 17 amino acids long. The V gene's germline CDR1 is SEHNR and CDR2 FQNEAQ (reference sequence). V shed 5 bases and J 7 bases; nucleotides not matched to a gene: 10. The CDR3 DNA sequence: TGTGCCAGCAGCCCAAGAGGTGGGACTAGCGGGAGTAATGAGCAGTTCTTC. This translates into CASSPRGGTSGSNEQFF. Combining the CDR3 with reference TRBV7-9 and TRBJ2-1 gives the whole variable domain DTGVSQNPRHKITKRGQNVTFRCDPISEHNRLYWYRQTLGQGPEFLTYFQNEAQLEKSRLLSDRFSAERPKGSFSTLEIQRTEQGDSAMYLCASSPRGGTSGSNEQFFGPGTRLTVL.

This clone has just one count. V usage is TRBV29-1 and J usage is TRBJ2-7; 7 bases match TRBD2. The CDR3 extends over 12 amino acids. V was clipped by 6 bases and J by 3 bases; unmatched bases: 5. Looked up from germline, CDR1 is SQVTM and CDR2 is ANQGSEA. CDR3 protein: CSVGAGNYEQYF. CDR3 sequence (DNA): TGCAGCGTCGGAGCGGGGAACTACGAGCAGTACTTC.

CDR3 in DNA: TGTGCCAGCTCACCACCAATAGGGGCCGAAAACTATGGCTACACCTTC. Translated: CASSPPIGAENYGYTF. This sequence joins TRBV18 and TRBJ1-2; tentatively, D is TRBD1 (5 bases). The V gene's germline CDR1 is KGHSH and CDR2 LQKENI. The V end was cut by 0 bases, the J end by 2 bases, with 13 bases between. The CDR3 consists of 16 residues. Combining the CDR3 with reference TRBV18 and TRBJ1-2 gives the whole variable domain NAGVMQNPRHLVRRRGQEARLRCSPMKGHSHVYWYRQLPEEGLKFMVYLQKENIIDESGMPKERFSAEFPKEGPSILRIQQVVRGDSAAYFCASSPPIGAENYGYTFGSGTRLTVV.

This chain links TRBV28 with TRBJ2-7, with 9 bases identical to TRBD2. This CDR3 has 15 residues. Germline-derived CDR1 and CDR2 are MDHEN and SYDVKM. With 5 bases clipped from V and 3 bases from J, the junction kept 8 bases outside the gene matches. The CDR3 coding sequence is TGTGCCAGCAGTCCCACCGGGACTAGCAGCTACGAGCAGTACTTC. This translates into CASSPTGTSSYEQYF. Based on the CDR3 plus reference TRBV28 and TRBJ2-7, the full variable domain is DVKVTQSSRYLVKRTGEKVFLECVQDMDHENMFWYRQDPGLGLRLIYFSYDVKMKEKGDIPEGYSVSREKKERFSLILESASTNQTSMYLCASSPTGTSSYEQYFGPGTRLTVT.